These 15 T cell receptor beta chains originate from one sample sequenced in a study of blood T cell repertoires in COVID-19. The protocol was immunoSEQ multiplex PCR, while the TCRdb copy is restricted to in-frame clones and leaves out a portion. The repertoire consists of around 60,000 clones, with over 80% occurring once and the leading ten covering 3% to 4.5%. The sequenced sample consisted of peripheral blood. These receptors were obtained from a woman older than 75 with acute or convalescent COVID-19.

With regard to this clone: The junction departs from the called germline gene at one end, perhaps through a read error. The V and J genes are TRBV7-7 and TRBJ2-3; D gene unclear. The CDR3 consists of 15 residues. Germline loops: CDR1 SSHAT, CDR2 FNYEAQ (reference sequence). Here the CDR3 DNA reads TGTGCTAGCAGCTTAGGAGAGAGTGGCACAGATACGCAGTATTTT. It specifies CASSLGESGTDTQYF.

The genes are TRBV19 and TRBJ2-1; weak D call: TRBD2 (6 bases). CDR3 length equals 13 residues. CDR1 and CDR2 (germline): LNHDA, SQIVND (reference sequence). Trimming took off 8 bases at V and 9 bases at J, with 17 bases between the two ends. The DNA for the CDR3 is TGTGCCAGTGGGTTTAGCGGAAGGAGTGAGCAGTTCTTC. Protein: CASGFSGRSEQFF.

Here the CDR3 reads CATSDLRGQGNDEQFF. CDR3 nucleotides: TGTGCCACCAGTGATTTAAGGGGACAGGGGAATGATGAGCAGTTCTTC. V usage is TRBV24-1 and J usage is TRBJ2-1; 10 positions match TRBD1. CDR3 length equals 16 residues. The V segment lost 1 base and the J segment 8 bases; nucleotides outside the gene matches: 7. Germline V gene sequence: CDR1 KGHDR, CDR2 SFDVKD.

V gene TRBV27 combines with J gene TRBJ2-6, with D possibly TRBD1 on 6 matching bases. This CDR3 is 15 amino acids long. The germline gives CDR1 MNHEY, CDR2 SMNVEV (reference sequence). Trimming left V 5 bases short and J 3 bases short, with 11 bases between. CDR3 sequence: CASSDKGVGANVLTF. The DNA for the CDR3 is TGTGCCAGCAGTGATAAGGGGGTTGGGGCCAACGTCCTGACTTTC.

The chain links TRBV5-4 to TRBJ1-1; D possibly corresponds to TRBD1 (5 bases). V shed 4 bases and J shed 0 bases, with 19 bases lying between them. The CDR3 runs to 17 residues. Germline V lookup: CDR1 SGHNT, CDR2 YYREEE (reference sequence). The CDR3 sequence is CASSLGAFGLMNTEAFF. CDR3 bases: TGTGCCAGCAGCCTTGGGGCTTTTGGCCTAATGAACACTGAAGCTTTCTTT.

The chain recombines TRBV5-1 with TRBJ1-2; 9 bases are shared with TRBD1. Per germline, CDR1 SGHRS and CDR2 YFSETQ. J was trimmed by 7 bases and V by 0 bases; bases with no gene match: 4. CDR3 length equals 14 residues. This chain's CDR3 is CASSLVGDRAGYTF. The CDR3 region has the DNA TGCGCCAGCAGCTTGGTAGGGGACAGGGCTGGCTACACCTTC.

The V call is TRBV6-6, the J call TRBJ1-3, with D possibly matching TRBD1 (5 bases). Trimming left V 6 bases short and J 2 bases short, with 11 bases between. Germline CDR1 is MNHNY and CDR2 is SVGAGI (reference sequence). The CDR3 consists of 14 residues. The CDR3 nucleotides are TGTGCCAGCAGGGACACTCTTACTGGAAACACCATATATTTT. It codes for CASRDTLTGNTIYF.

The rearrangement links TRBV5-5 to TRBJ1-4, with D possibly being TRBD1 (6 bases). The V and J ends lost 4 bases and 4 bases respectively, with 17 bases between them. The CDR3 is 16 residues long. Germline V gene data show CDR1 as SGHKS and CDR2 as YYEKEE (reference sequence). The CDR3 nucleotides read TGTGCCAGCAGCCTGGGGGGGCTATCGGGTAATGAAAAACTGTTTTTT. Translating it yields CASSLGGLSGNEKLFF.

V is TRBV2 and J is TRBJ1-2; D gene ambiguous. V was pared by 6 bases and J by 4 bases, with 15 bases between. Germline-derived CDR1 and CDR2 are SNHLY and FYNNEI. CDR3 size: 14 residues. The chain's CDR3 is CASSDFSPPYGYTF. CDR3 bases: TGTGCCAGCAGCGACTTTTCCCCCCCCTATGGCTACACCTTC.

The chain has TRBV7-2 and TRBJ1-1; D is uncertain. The germline V gene encodes CDR1 SGHTA and CDR2 FQGNSA. The CDR3 totals 12 residues. Trimming took 5 bases from V and 7 from J, leaving 11 bases between them. CDR3 sequence: CASSNRLDEAFF. CDR3 in DNA: TGTGCCAGCAGCAACCGTTTAGATGAAGCTTTCTTT.

The chain is built from TRBV6-5 and TRBJ2-5, with D perhaps matching TRBD1 (7 bases). Per germline, CDR1 MNHEY and CDR2 SVGAGI. Trimming left V 10 bases short and J 7 bases short, with 19 bases between. The CDR3 spans 13 residues. CDR3: CAIGGTVLGTQYF. The CDR3 DNA reads as TGTGCCATCGGAGGGACAGTACTGGGGACCCAGTACTTC.

The chain joins TRBV18 to TRBJ1-3; 10 positions match TRBD1. V lost 3 bases to trimming and J lost 0 bases; unmatched junction nucleotides: 8. The CDR3 length is 18 residues. CDR1 and CDR2 from the germline V gene are KGHSH and LQKENI. The CDR3 coding sequence is TGTGCCAGCTCACCTAGACAGGGGGCGTTTAACTCTGGAAACACCATATATTTT. Translating gives CASSPRQGAFNSGNTIYF.

The chain employs TRBV27 and TRBJ2-1; 7 bases are a match to TRBD2. The CDR3 is 13 amino acids. The V gene's germline CDR1 is MNHEY and CDR2 SMNVEV (reference sequence). V was clipped by 6 bases and J by 7 bases; unmatched bases: 6. The CDR3 reads CASRISGENEQFF. CDR3 nucleotide sequence: TGTGCCAGCAGGATCAGCGGGGAGAATGAGCAGTTCTTC.

This clone was counted a single time. V and J are TRBV6-5 and TRBJ1-3; D gene unclear. With 5 bases removed from V and 0 bases from J, the gap between germline ends came to 8 bases. The CDR3 runs to 14 residues. Germline CDR1 and CDR2: MNHEY and SVGAGI. The CDR3 loop reads CASSITSSGNTIYF. The CDR3 DNA sequence: TGTGCCAGCAGTATCACCAGCTCTGGAAACACCATATATTTT.

This rearrangement joins TRBV9 to TRBJ2-7, with a tentative D call TRBD2 (5 bases). Trimming removed 4 bases at V and 0 bases at J, with 11 bases between. Germline-derived CDR1 and CDR2 are SGDLS and YYNGEE. This CDR3 is 14 amino acids long. The CDR3 protein is CASSQSTNSYEQYF. The CDR3, as DNA: TGTGCCAGCAGCCAATCGACTAACTCCTACGAGCAGTACTTC.